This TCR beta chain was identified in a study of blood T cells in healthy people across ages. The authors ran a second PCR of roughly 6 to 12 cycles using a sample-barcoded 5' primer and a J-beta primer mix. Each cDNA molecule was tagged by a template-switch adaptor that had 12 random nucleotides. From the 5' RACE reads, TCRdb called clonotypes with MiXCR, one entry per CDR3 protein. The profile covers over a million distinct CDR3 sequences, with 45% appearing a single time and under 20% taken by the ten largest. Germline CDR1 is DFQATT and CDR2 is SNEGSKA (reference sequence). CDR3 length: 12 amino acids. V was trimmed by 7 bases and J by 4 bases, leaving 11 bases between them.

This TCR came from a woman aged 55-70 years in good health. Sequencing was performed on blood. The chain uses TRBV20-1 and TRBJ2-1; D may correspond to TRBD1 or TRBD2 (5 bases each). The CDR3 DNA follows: TGCAGTGTCAGGTGGGGGTACAATGAGCAGTTCTTC. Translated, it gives CSVRWGYNEQFF.